One and the same sample provided the 30 T cell receptor beta chains below, sequenced in a study of cytomegalovirus exposure and HLA in healthy donors. The PCR had 60 Vbeta and 13 Jbeta primers. Clones were read by immunoSEQ multiplex PCR, and TCRdb kept only the in-frame ones, dropping some. Of 150,000 to 200,000 clones listed, about 71% are singletons. Sequenced: PBMCs. These receptors were collected from a woman between 40 and 50 years old in good health and CMV-seropositive.

The rearrangement uses TRBV2 and TRBJ1-2; a possible D gene is TRBD1 (5 bases). Germline values: CDR1 SNHLY, CDR2 FYNNEI. CDR3 size: 13 residues. V was trimmed by 6 bases and J by 6 bases, leaving 14 bases between them. CDR3 loop: CASSPGGGDGYTF. In nucleotides, the CDR3 is TGTGCCAGCAGCCCCGGGGGTGGGGATGGCTACACCTTC.

This rearrangement joins TRBV18 to TRBJ2-7, with 8 bases that match TRBD1. The ends lost 3 bases at V and 5 bases at J; junction bases unmatched: 9. This CDR3 is built from 15 residues. The V gene's germline CDR1 is KGHSH and CDR2 LQKENI. Here the CDR3 DNA reads TGTGCCAGCTCACCCACGGCAGGGGGCGAGAACGAGCAGTACTTC. Protein product: CASSPTAGGENEQYF.

This clone has only a few counts. J is TRBJ1-1 and V is TRBV5-1, with a tentative D call TRBD1 (6 bases). The CDR3 totals 14 residues. Trimming shortened V by 5 bases and J by 1 base, and 12 bases separated the two germline ends. The germline V gene encodes CDR1 SGHRS and CDR2 YFSETQ. CDR3 sequence (DNA): TGCGCCAGCAGTAGGGCAGGGGCGAACACTGAAGCTTTCTTT. Translating it yields CASSRAGANTEAFF.

The chain links TRBV28 to TRBJ1-5, with D maybe TRBD1 (6 bases). The V and J ends lost 7 bases and 0 bases respectively, with 16 bases between them. CDR1 and CDR2 (germline): MDHEN, SYDVKM. The CDR3 extends over 16 amino acids. The CDR3 reads CASTEQGTHSNQPQHF. The CDR3 DNA is TGTGCCAGCACTGAACAGGGTACTCATAGCAATCAGCCCCAGCATTTT.

This chain connects TRBV28 to TRBJ1-6; perhaps TRBD1 as D (6 bases). The length of the CDR3 is 16 residues. The V gene's germline CDR1 is MDHEN and CDR2 SYDVKM. V dropped 1 base and J dropped 7 bases, with 14 bases sitting between them. The CDR3 DNA sequence: TGTGCCAGCAGTTTATTTGGGGGCCGCCAAAATTCACCCCTCCACTTT. Its translation: CASSLFGGRQNSPLHF.

The chain joins TRBV19 to TRBJ2-5; D unclear. The germline CDR1 and CDR2 sequences are LNHDA and SQIVND (reference sequence). The CDR3 totals 14 residues. V was pared by 1 base and J by 1 base, with 7 bases between. CDR3 sequence: CASSIGQSQETQYF. The CDR3, as DNA: TGTGCCAGTAGTATAGGGCAGTCCCAAGAGACCCAGTACTTC. The full variable domain, with the rest looked up from reference TRBV19 and TRBJ2-5, is DGGITQSPKYLFRKEGQNVTLSCEQNLNHDAMYWYRQDPGQGLRLIYYSQIVNDFQKGDIAEGYSVSREKKESFPLTVTSAQKNPTAFYLCASSIGQSQETQYFGPGTRLLVL.

This clone showed up just a few times. The rearrangement uses TRBV2 and TRBJ1-5, with 8 positions matching TRBD1. The CDR3 covers 17 residues. Trimming took 6 bases from V and 2 from J; bases not matched to a gene: 12. CDR1 is SNHLY, CDR2 FYNNEI, per germline. CDR3 nucleotide sequence: TGTGCCAGCAGCGCCCGACAGGGGAGGGTTGGCAATCAGCCCCAGCATTTT. This codes for CASSARQGRVGNQPQHF.

The chain employs TRBV5-4 and TRBJ2-1; TRBD2 aligns across 10 bases. V dropped 4 bases and J dropped 8; count of bases not matched to a gene: 6. The CDR3 covers 14 residues. The germline gives CDR1 SGHNT, CDR2 YYREEE (reference sequence). CDR3 residues: CASSRTSGTYEQFF. DNA of the CDR3: TGTGCCAGCAGCCGAACTAGCGGGACTTATGAGCAGTTCTTC. Filled out from reference TRBV5-4 and TRBJ2-1, the complete variable domain reads ETGVTQSPTHLIKTRGQQVTLRCSSQSGHNTVSWYQQALGQGPQFIFQYYREEENGRGNFPPRFSGLQFPNYSSELNVNALELDDSALYLCASSRTSGTYEQFFGPGTRLTVL.

The chain links TRBV4-2 to TRBJ1-4, with TRBD1 matching over 10 bases. The CDR3 loop spans 16 amino acids. V was pared by 5 bases and J by 3 bases, with 6 bases of the junction left unmatched. Germline CDR1 LGHNA, CDR2 YNFKEQ. CDR3 DNA sequence: TGTGCCAGCAGCGGCCGACAGGGGGCCGCTAATGAAAAACTGTTTTTT. Translating gives CASSGRQGAANEKLFF.

The CDR3 sequence: CASSHWLKGQGPSAGANVLTF. The CDR3, as DNA: TGCGCCAGCAGCCATTGGTTAAAGGGACAGGGGCCGTCAGCCGGGGCCAACGTCCTGACTTTC. This chain connects TRBV4-1 to TRBJ2-6; TRBD1 matches at 10 bases. This CDR3 spans 21 amino acids. With V trimmed by 3 bases and J by 4 bases, 18 bases remained unmatched. Germline CDR1 and CDR2: MGHRA and YSYEKL.

CDR3 sequence: CATSRGGSASYEQYF. The CDR3 DNA follows: TGTGCCACCAGCAGAGGGGGTAGCGCGAGCTACGAGCAGTACTTC. The chain uses TRBV15 and TRBJ2-7; perhaps TRBD2 as D (5 bases). Germline V gene lookup returns CDR1 LNHNV and CDR2 YYDKDF (reference sequence). The CDR3 is 15 residues long. The germline V and J ends were trimmed by 1 base and 3 bases, with 13 bases remaining between them. Complete variable domain (other parts from reference TRBV15 and TRBJ2-7): DAMVIQNPRYQVTQFGKPVTLSCSQTLNHNVMYWYQQKSSQAPKLLFHYYDKDFNNEADTPDNFQSRRPNTSFCFLDIRSPGLGDTAMYLCATSRGGSASYEQYFGPGTRLTVT.

The chain couples TRBV6-1 to TRBJ2-7, with D perhaps TRBD2 (5 bases). This CDR3 region has 13 residues. Trimming took off 1 base at V and 6 bases at J, with 10 bases between the two ends. Per the germline V gene, CDR1 is MNHNS and CDR2 is SASEGT. The CDR3, as DNA: TGTGCCAGCAGTGAAGGTGCACTAGGCGAGCAGTACTTC. This encodes CASSEGALGEQYF.

This clone was found once. V and J are TRBV4-3 and TRBJ2-1; 7 bases align to TRBD1. J was trimmed by 4 bases and V by 1 base; bases with no gene match: 16. Germline lookup yields CDR1 LGHNA and CDR2 YSLEER. The CDR3 has 19 residues. Written as DNA, the CDR3 is TGCGCCAGCAGCCAAGGGATAAAAGACAGGGCGATCCCATACAATGAGCAGTTCTTC. Amino acids: CASSQGIKDRAIPYNEQFF.

CDR3 coding DNA: TGTGCCAGCAGCTTAGAGGGGGTTTTCGGTGCTAACTATGGCTACACCTTC. Translation: CASSLEGVFGANYGYTF. The chain is built from TRBV5-6 and TRBJ1-2, with D perhaps matching TRBD1 (6 bases). This CDR3 spans 17 amino acids. The V gene lost 2 bases and the J gene lost 0 bases, with 17 bases spanning the gap. Germline CDR1 and CDR2: SGHDT and YYEEEE.

There are a few counts of this clone. The V call is TRBV10-3, the J call TRBJ2-7; unclear D gene. Trimming pared 0 bases from V and 3 bases from J, leaving 9 bases between. Germline CDR1 is ENHRY and CDR2 is SYGVKD. CDR3 length equals 14 residues. CDR3 in amino acids: CAISESTQDYEQYF. CDR3 coding DNA: TGTGCCATCAGTGAGTCAACCCAGGACTACGAGCAGTACTTC.

The chain has TRBV11-2 and TRBJ2-1; no definite D call. Germline loops: CDR1 SGHAT, CDR2 FQNNGV. Between the trimmed V and J ends, which lost 4 bases and 7 bases, there was a span of 8 bases. The CDR3 consists of 12 residues. CDR3 DNA sequence: TGTGCCAGCAGCTATGAGCGTAATGAGCAGTTCTTC. Residues: CASSYERNEQFF.

The chain is built from TRBV6-1 and TRBJ2-2; no clear D. The germline gives CDR1 MNHNS, CDR2 SASEGT. The germline V and J ends were trimmed by 0 bases and 2 bases, with 7 bases remaining between them. This CDR3 spans 15 amino acids. CDR3 amino acids: CASSEALGNTGELFF. CDR3 in DNA: TGTGCCAGCAGTGAAGCGCTTGGCAACACCGGGGAGCTGTTTTTT.

This chain joins TRBV19 and TRBJ1-1, with D possibly TRBD1 on 5 matching bases. V was shortened by 3 bases and J by 1 base, with 6 bases between the two germline ends. The CDR3 runs 13 residues. Per germline, CDR1 LNHDA and CDR2 SQIVND (reference sequence). The CDR3 sequence: CASSMQGNTEAFF. CDR3 sequence (DNA): TGTGCCAGTAGTATGCAGGGGAACACTGAAGCTTTCTTT. Based on the CDR3 plus reference TRBV19 and TRBJ1-1, the full variable domain is DGGITQSPKYLFRKEGQNVTLSCEQNLNHDAMYWYRQDPGQGLRLIYYSQIVNDFQKGDIAEGYSVSREKKESFPLTVTSAQKNPTAFYLCASSMQGNTEAFFGQGTRLTVV.

This chain uses TRBV13 with TRBJ2-7; 9 nucleotides line up with TRBD1. This CDR3 is built from 14 residues. Germline CDR1 and CDR2: PRHDT and FYEKMQ (reference sequence). Trimming at V came to 4 bases and at J to 5 bases, leaving 6 bases not matched to a gene. This CDR3 is CASSSYRGPNEQYF. DNA of the CDR3: TGTGCCAGCAGCTCATACAGGGGGCCCAACGAGCAGTACTTC.

The rearrangement joins TRBV25-1 to TRBJ1-3; possible D gene TRBD1, 5 bases. Germline CDR1 and CDR2: MGHDK and SYGVNS. Trimming took 5 bases from V and 2 from J, leaving 13 bases between them. The CDR3 runs to 15 residues. The CDR3 sequence is CASSPQGVAGNTIYF. In nucleotides, the CDR3 is TGTGCCAGCAGTCCCCAGGGTGTGGCTGGAAACACCATATATTTT. Combining the CDR3 with reference TRBV25-1 and TRBJ1-3 gives the whole variable domain EADIYQTPRYLVIGTGKKITLECSQTMGHDKMYWYQQDPGMELHLIHYSYGVNSTEKGDLSSESTVSRIRTEHFPLTLESARPSHTSQYLCASSPQGVAGNTIYFGEGSWLTVV.

There are a few counts of this clone. The chain links TRBV9 to TRBJ2-2, with 7 bases matching TRBD2. The length of the CDR3 is 15 residues. The junction had 4 bases not matched to a gene; V was cut back by 4 bases and J by 1 base. CDR1 and CDR2 from the germline V gene are SGDLS and YYNGEE. CDR3 loop: CASSPPGGNTGELFF. The CDR3 nucleotides are TGTGCCAGCAGCCCCCCGGGGGGGAACACCGGGGAGCTGTTTTTT.

The V gene is TRBV4-2, the J gene TRBJ1-1; D unresolved. CDR1 is LGHNA, CDR2 YNFKEQ, per germline. V was pared by 4 bases and J by 0 bases, with 12 bases between. CDR3 length: 15 residues. The chain's CDR3 is CASSPGGLLNTEAFF. The CDR3 nucleotides are TGTGCCAGCAGCCCGGGAGGACTTTTGAACACTGAAGCTTTCTTT.

V usage is TRBV5-1 and J usage is TRBJ2-1; 7 nucleotides match TRBD2. CDR1 and CDR2 (germline): SGHRS, YFSETQ. J was trimmed by 3 bases and V by 3 bases; bases with no gene match: 9. The CDR3 is 16 residues long. In DNA, the CDR3 is TGCGCCAGCAGCTATGGGGAGGGACTCTTCTACAATGAGCAGTTCTTC. Protein: CASSYGEGLFYNEQFF.

The genes are TRBV27 and TRBJ2-7; TRBD1 agrees at 9 bases. The germline V gene has CDR1 MNHEY and CDR2 SMNVEV (reference sequence). V shed 2 bases, J shed 5 bases, and the junction held 10 bases outside the gene matches. The CDR3 sequence is 16 residues long. CDR3 nucleotides: TGTGCCAGCAGTTTAAGGGGGACAGGGCTTGTAAACGAGCAGTACTTC. Protein: CASSLRGTGLVNEQYF.

This chain uses TRBV29-1 with TRBJ1-1; 7 nucleotides agree with TRBD1. The V gene's germline CDR1 is SQVTM and CDR2 ANQGSEA. This CDR3 is 10 amino acids long. The V gene end was trimmed by 5 bases and the J gene end by 9 bases; junction bases not matched to a gene: 3. DNA for the CDR3: TGCAGCGTTAAGGACAGGCAAGCTTTCTTT. Translated: CSVKDRQAFF.

The chain combines TRBV9 with TRBJ2-7; 10 bases map to TRBD1. The CDR3 has 14 amino acids. Unmatched junction bases numbered 6, after V lost 4 bases and J lost 5 bases. Germline V lookup: CDR1 SGDLS, CDR2 YYNGEE. The CDR3 nucleotides are TGTGCCAGCAGCTTCGGGACAGGGGCCAACGAGCAGTACTTC. The encoded protein is CASSFGTGANEQYF. Full variable domain (rest looked up from reference TRBV9 and TRBJ2-7): DSGVTQTPKHLITATGQRVTLRCSPRSGDLSVYWYQQSLDQGLQFLIQYYNGEERAKGNILERFSAQQFPDLHSELNLSSLELGDSALYFCASSFGTGANEQYFGPGTRLTVT.

This clone has more than one count but fewer than ten. The CDR3 region is CSVADSQETQYF. DNA of the CDR3: TGCAGCGTTGCTGACAGTCAAGAGACCCAGTACTTC. This sequence joins TRBV29-1 and TRBJ2-5, with a possible D match to TRBD1 (5 bases). The CDR3 consists of 12 residues. Germline-derived CDR1 and CDR2 are SQVTM and ANQGSEA. Deletions cut 4 bases from V and 2 bases from J, with 8 bases between.

A few counts support this clone. The chain carries TRBV11-2 and TRBJ2-7; 7 nucleotides match TRBD1. V dropped 5 bases and J dropped 2; count of bases not matched to a gene: 6. The germline V gene has CDR1 SGHAT and CDR2 FQNNGV. This CDR3 is built from 14 residues. The CDR3: CASSGRQGTYEQYF. In nucleotides, the CDR3 is TGTGCCAGCAGCGGGCGACAGGGAACCTACGAGCAGTACTTC.

The chain carries TRBV4-1 and TRBJ1-5; D is undetermined. Germline values: CDR1 MGHRA, CDR2 YSYEKL. V was cut by 0 bases and J by 7 bases, with 7 bases left in between. This CDR3 contains 13 residues. The CDR3: CASSQDESQPQHF. DNA of the CDR3: TGCGCCAGCAGCCAAGATGAGAGCCAGCCCCAGCATTTT.

This chain links TRBV25-1 with TRBJ2-6; unclear D gene. Trimming took 5 bases from V and 0 from J, leaving 8 bases between them. Germline V gene sequence: CDR1 MGHDK, CDR2 SYGVNS. This CDR3 has 15 amino acids. The CDR3 spells CASSPGHSGANVLTF. CDR3 in DNA: TGTGCCAGCAGTCCAGGCCACTCTGGGGCCAACGTCCTGACTTTC.